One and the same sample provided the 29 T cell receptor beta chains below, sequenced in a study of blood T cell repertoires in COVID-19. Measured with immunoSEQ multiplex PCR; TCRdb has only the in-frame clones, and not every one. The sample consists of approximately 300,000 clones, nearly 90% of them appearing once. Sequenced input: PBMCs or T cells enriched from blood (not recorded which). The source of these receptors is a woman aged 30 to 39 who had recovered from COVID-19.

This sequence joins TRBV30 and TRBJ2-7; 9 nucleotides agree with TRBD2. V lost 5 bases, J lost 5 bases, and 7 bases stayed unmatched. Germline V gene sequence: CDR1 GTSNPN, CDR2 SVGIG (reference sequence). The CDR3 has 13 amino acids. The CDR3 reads CAWAGGPKHEQYF. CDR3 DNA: TGTGCCTGGGCGGGGGGGCCCAAACACGAGCAGTACTTC.

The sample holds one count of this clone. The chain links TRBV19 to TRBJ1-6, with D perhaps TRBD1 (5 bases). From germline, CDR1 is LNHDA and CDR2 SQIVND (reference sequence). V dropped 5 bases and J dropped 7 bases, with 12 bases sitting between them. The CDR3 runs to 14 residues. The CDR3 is CASSLPGLNSPLHF. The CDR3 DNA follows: TGTGCCAGTAGTCTCCCGGGACTAAATTCACCCCTCCACTTT.

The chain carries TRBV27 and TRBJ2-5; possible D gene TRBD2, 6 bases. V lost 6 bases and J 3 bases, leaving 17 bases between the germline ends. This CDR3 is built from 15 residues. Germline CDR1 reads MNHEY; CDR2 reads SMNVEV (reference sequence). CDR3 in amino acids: CASRTSRGTEETQYF. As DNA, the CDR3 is TGTGCCAGCAGAACTAGCCGGGGGACTGAAGAGACCCAGTACTTC.

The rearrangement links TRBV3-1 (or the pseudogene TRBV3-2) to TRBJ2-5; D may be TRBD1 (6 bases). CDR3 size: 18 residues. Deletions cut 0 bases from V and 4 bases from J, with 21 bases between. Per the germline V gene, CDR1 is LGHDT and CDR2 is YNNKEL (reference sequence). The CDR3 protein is CASSQETLGQGFTETQYF. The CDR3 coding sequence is TGTGCCAGCAGCCAAGAGACTTTAGGGCAGGGGTTTACAGAGACCCAGTACTTC.

CDR3 amino acids: CSASRGGTSGVADTQYF. The CDR3 DNA is TGCAGTGCTAGTCGGGGGGGGACTAGCGGGGTTGCAGATACGCAGTATTTT. The chain couples TRBV20-1 to TRBJ2-3; 13 bases map to TRBD2. The CDR3 loop spans 17 amino acids. Germline assignment: CDR1 DFQATT and CDR2 SNEGSKA (reference sequence). The V segment lost 3 bases and the J segment 4 bases; nucleotides outside the gene matches: 10.

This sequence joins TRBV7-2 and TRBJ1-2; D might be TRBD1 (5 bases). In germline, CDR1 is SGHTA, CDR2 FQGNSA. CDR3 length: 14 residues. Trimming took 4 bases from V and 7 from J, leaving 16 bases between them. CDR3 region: CASSSVIQGGGYTF. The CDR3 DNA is TGTGCCAGCAGCTCCGTAATTCAGGGAGGTGGCTACACCTTC.

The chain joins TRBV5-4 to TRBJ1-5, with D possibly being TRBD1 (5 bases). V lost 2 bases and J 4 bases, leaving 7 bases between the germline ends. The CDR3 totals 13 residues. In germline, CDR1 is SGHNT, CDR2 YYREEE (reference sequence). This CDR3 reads CASSFAGNQPQHF. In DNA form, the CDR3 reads TGTGCCAGCAGCTTTGCAGGGAATCAGCCCCAGCATTTT. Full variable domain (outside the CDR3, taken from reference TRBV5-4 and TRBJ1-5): ETGVTQSPTHLIKTRGQQVTLRCSSQSGHNTVSWYQQALGQGPQFIFQYYREEENGRGNFPPRFSGLQFPNYSSELNVNALELDDSALYLCASSFAGNQPQHFGDGTRLSIL.

Here the CDR3 reads CASRPGLPNTEAFF. CDR3 DNA sequence: TGTGCCAGCAGGCCGGGACTTCCGAACACTGAAGCTTTCTTT. V and J are TRBV6-5 and TRBJ1-1; D is perhaps TRBD1 (5 bases). The V and J ends lost 6 bases and 1 base respectively, with 12 bases between them. The CDR3 runs to 14 residues. The germline gives CDR1 MNHEY, CDR2 SVGAGI.

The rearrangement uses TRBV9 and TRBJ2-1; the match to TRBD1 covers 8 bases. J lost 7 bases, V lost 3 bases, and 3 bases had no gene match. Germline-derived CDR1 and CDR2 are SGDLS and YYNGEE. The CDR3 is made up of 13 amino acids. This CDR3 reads CASSGTGRNEQFF. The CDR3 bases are TGTGCCAGCAGCGGGACAGGGAGAAATGAGCAGTTCTTC.

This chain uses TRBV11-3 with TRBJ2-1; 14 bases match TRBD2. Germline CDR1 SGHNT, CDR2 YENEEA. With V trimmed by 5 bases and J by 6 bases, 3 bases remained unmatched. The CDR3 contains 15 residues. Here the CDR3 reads CASSQTSGGANEQFF. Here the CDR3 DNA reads TGTGCCAGCAGCCAGACTAGCGGGGGGGCCAATGAGCAGTTCTTC.

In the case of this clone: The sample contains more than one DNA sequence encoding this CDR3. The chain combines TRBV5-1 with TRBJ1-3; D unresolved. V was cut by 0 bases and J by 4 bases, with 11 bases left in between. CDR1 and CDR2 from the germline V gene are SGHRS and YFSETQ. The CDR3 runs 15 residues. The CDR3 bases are TGCGCCAGCAGCTTGGTTGCGGGATCCGGAAACACCATATATTTT. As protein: CASSLVAGSGNTIYF.

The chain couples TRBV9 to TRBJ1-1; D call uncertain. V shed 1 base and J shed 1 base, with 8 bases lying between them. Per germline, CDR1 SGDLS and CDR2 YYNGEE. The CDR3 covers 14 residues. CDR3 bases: TGTGCCAGCAGCGTACTCTCAGGGAACACTGAAGCTTTCTTT. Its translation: CASSVLSGNTEAFF. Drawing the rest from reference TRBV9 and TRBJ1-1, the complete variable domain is DSGVTQTPKHLITATGQRVTLRCSPRSGDLSVYWYQQSLDQGLQFLIQYYNGEERAKGNILERFSAQQFPDLHSELNLSSLELGDSALYFCASSVLSGNTEAFFGQGTRLTVV.

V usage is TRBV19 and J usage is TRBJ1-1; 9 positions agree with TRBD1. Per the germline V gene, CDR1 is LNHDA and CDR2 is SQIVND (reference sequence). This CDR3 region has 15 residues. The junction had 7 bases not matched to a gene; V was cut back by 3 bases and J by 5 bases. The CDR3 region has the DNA TGTGCCAGTAGTATGGCCCCGGGACAGGGAACTGAAGCTTTCTTT. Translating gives CASSMAPGQGTEAFF.

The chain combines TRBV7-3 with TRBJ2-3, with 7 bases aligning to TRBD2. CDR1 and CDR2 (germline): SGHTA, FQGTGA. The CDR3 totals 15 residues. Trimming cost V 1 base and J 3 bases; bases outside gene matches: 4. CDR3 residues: CASSLRTGGTDTQYF. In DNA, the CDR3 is TGTGCCAGCAGCTTAAGGACCGGGGGGACAGATACGCAGTATTTT.

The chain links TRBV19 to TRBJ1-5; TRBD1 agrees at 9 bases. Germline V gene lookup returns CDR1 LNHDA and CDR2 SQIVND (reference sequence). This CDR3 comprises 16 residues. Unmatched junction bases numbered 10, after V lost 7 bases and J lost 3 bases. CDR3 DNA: TGTGCCAGTAACCCCAGGACAGGGGTTTTCAATCAGCCCCAGCATTTT. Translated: CASNPRTGVFNQPQHF.

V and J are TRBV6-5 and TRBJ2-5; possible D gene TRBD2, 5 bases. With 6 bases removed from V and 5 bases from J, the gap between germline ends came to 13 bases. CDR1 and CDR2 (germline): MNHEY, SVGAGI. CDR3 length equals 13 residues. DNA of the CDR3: TGTGCCAGCAGCCGAGCCAAGCGGGAGACCCAGTACTTC. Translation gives CASSRAKRETQYF.

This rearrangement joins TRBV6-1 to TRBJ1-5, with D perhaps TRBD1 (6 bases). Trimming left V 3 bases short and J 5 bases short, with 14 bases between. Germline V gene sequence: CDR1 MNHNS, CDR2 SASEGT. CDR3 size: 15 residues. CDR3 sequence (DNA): TGTGCCAGCAGTGATAGGGGGAGTATTGATCAGCCCCAGCATTTT. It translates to CASSDRGSIDQPQHF.

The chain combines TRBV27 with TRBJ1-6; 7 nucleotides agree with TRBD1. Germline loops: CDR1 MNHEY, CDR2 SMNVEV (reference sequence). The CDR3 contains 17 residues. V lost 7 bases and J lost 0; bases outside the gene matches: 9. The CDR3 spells CASTNRGRSSYNSPLHF. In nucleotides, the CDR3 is TGTGCCAGCACAAACAGGGGCCGAAGCTCCTATAATTCACCCCTCCACTTT.

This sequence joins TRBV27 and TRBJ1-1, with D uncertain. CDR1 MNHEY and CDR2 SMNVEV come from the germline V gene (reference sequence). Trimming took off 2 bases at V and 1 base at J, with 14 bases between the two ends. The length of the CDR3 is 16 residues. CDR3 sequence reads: CASSLQLALSNTEAFF. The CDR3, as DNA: TGTGCCAGCAGTTTACAGTTAGCACTTTCGAACACTGAAGCTTTCTTT.

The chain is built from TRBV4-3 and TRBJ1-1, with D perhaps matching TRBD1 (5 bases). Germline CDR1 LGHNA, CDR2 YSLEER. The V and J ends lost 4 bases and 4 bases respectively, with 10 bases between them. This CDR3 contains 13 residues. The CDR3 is CASSPTGGTEAFF. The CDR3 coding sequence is TGCGCCAGCAGCCCGACGGGGGGCACTGAAGCTTTCTTT.

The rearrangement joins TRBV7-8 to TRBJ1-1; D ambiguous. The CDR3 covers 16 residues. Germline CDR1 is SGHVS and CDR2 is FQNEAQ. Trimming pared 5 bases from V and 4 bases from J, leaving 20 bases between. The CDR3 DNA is TGTGCCAGCAGCCACCTCCAAGGCGAGGGAGGCACTGAAGCTTTCTTT. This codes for CASSHLQGEGGTEAFF.

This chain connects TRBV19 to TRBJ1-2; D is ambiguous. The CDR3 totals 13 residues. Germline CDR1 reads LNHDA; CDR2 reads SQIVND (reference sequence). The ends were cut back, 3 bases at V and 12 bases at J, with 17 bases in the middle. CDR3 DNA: TGTGCCAGTAGTATCCCAGGTCCCCAAGCCCACACCTTC. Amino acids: CASSIPGPQAHTF.

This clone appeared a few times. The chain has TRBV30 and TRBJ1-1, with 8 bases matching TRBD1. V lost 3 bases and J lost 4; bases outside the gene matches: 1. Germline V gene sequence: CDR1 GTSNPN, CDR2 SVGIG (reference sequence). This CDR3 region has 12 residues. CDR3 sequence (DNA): TGTGCCTGGAGGACAGGGGCCACTGAAGCTTTCTTT. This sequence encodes CAWRTGATEAFF.

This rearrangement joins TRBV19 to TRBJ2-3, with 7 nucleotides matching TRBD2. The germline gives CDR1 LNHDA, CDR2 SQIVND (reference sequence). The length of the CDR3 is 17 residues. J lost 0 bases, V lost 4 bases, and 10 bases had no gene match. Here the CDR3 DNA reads TGTGCCAGTAGTACATCGAGACTAGCAGCTAGCACAGATACGCAGTATTTT. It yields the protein CASSTSRLAASTDTQYF.

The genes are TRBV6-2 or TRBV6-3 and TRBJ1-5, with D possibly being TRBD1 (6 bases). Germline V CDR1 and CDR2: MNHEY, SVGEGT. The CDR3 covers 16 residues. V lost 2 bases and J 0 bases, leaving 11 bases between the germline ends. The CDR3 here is CASSYGGSYSNQPQHF. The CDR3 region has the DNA TGTGCCAGCAGTTACGGGGGCAGTTATAGCAATCAGCCCCAGCATTTT.

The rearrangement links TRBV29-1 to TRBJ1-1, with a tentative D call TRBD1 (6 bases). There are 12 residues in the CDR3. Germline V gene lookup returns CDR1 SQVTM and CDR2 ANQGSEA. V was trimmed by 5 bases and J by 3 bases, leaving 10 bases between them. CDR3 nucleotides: TGCAGCGTTTTGAAGGGGGACACTGAAGCTTTCTTT. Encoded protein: CSVLKGDTEAFF.

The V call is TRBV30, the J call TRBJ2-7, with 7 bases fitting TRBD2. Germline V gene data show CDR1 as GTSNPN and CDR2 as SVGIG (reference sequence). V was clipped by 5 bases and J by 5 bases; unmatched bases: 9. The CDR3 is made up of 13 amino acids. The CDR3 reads CAWSRGTRDEQYF. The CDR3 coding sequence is TGTGCCTGGTCGCGGGGGACTCGCGACGAGCAGTACTTC.

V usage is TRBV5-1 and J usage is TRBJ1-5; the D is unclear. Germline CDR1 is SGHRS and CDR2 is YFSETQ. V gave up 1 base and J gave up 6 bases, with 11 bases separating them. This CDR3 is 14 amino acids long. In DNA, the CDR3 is TGCGCCAGCAGCTTGATGGAGCCTTCTCAGCCCCAGCATTTT. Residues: CASSLMEPSQPQHF.

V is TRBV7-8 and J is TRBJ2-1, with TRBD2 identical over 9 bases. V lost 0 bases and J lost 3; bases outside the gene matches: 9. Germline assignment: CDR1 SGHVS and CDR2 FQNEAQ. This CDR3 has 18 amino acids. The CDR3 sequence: CASSLALAGGAVYNEQFF. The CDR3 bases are TGTGCCAGCAGCTTAGCGCTCGCGGGGGGGGCGGTCTACAATGAGCAGTTCTTC.